The 4 T cell receptor beta chains below all came from one sample that was sequenced in a study of Graves' ophthalmopathy and Graves' hyperthyroidism. From RNA, the CDR3 regions of TCR beta chains were amplified and sequenced. After a first-round RT-PCR with HTBI primers, a second-round multiplex PCR was run. In TCRdb, the multiplex PCR reads were re-called with MiXCR into one record per CDR3 protein. The sample holds a few hundred thousand distinct CDR3 sequences; 35% to 45% are singletons and the top ten take about 4%. The sample comprised peripheral blood or thyroid tissue (not recorded which). These receptors were taken from an adult man with Graves' hyperthyroidism.

The V gene is TRBV15, the J gene TRBJ2-7, with TRBD2 matching 9 bases. CDR3 length: 18 amino acids. Trimming at V came to 0 bases and at J to 4 bases, leaving 13 bases not matched to a gene. Germline loops: CDR1 LNHNV, CDR2 YYDKDF (reference sequence). CDR3 amino acids: CATSRDGALDSGGYEQYF. In nucleotides, the CDR3 is TGTGCCACCAGCAGAGACGGCGCCCTTGATAGCGGGGGATACGAGCAGTACTTC.

This clonotype was observed a few times. The chain is built from TRBV4-2 and TRBJ1-6, with D uncertain. The V gene's germline CDR1 is LGHNA and CDR2 YNFKEQ. CDR3 length: 16 residues. V was clipped by 0 bases and J by 6 bases, with 12 bases between them. CDR3 in DNA: TGTGCCAGCAGCCAAGAGGAGGCAGGCCCTAATTCACCCCTCCACTTT. Amino acids: CASSQEEAGPNSPLHF.

This clonotype appeared many times. V is TRBV6-5 and J is TRBJ1-5; D may be TRBD1 (5 bases). V shed 6 bases and J shed 8 bases, with 11 bases lying between them. This CDR3 comprises 12 residues. CDR1 and CDR2 (germline): MNHEY, SVGAGI. This chain's CDR3 is CASSTGTKPQHF. The CDR3 DNA follows: TGTGCCAGCAGCACGGGGACTAAGCCCCAGCATTTT.

This clonotype was detected ten times or more. The chain links TRBV10-3 to TRBJ2-7, with 10 bases identical to TRBD1. In germline, CDR1 is ENHRY, CDR2 SYGVKD. V lost 6 bases, J lost 3 bases, and 5 bases stayed unmatched. The CDR3 is made up of 14 amino acids. The CDR3 DNA follows: TGTGCCATCAGCCCCGGGACAGGGGTCTACGAGCAGTACTTC. Residues: CAISPGTGVYEQYF.